The 5 T cell receptor beta chains given below trace back to one sample, sequenced in a study of T cell changes during pregnancy in multiple sclerosis. The method was immunoSEQ multiplex PCR; TCRdb's version includes in-frame clones alone and lacks a portion of them. The sample has around 80,000 clones, 94% seen once. The material was peripheral blood, obtained in the second trimester of pregnancy. All receptors derive from a female donor in good health, enrolled as a control in a pregnancy study.

The gene calls are TRBV19 and TRBJ2-5, with D tentatively TRBD2 (7 bases). V lost 7 bases, J lost 6 bases, and 18 bases lay in between. Germline CDR1 and CDR2: LNHDA and SQIVND (reference sequence). The CDR3 has 14 residues. CDR3 nucleotide sequence: TGTGCCAGTACGGGTAAGGGGGGGCGGAAGACCCAGTACTTC. It codes for CASTGKGGRKTQYF.

V usage is TRBV29-1 and J usage is TRBJ2-4, with D perhaps matching TRBD2 (7 bases). V was cut by 1 base and J by 6 bases, with 13 bases left in between. CDR1 is SQVTM, CDR2 ANQGSEA, per germline. The CDR3 covers 14 residues. The CDR3: CSVEARGRGNIQYF. CDR3 nucleotides: TGCAGCGTTGAAGCGCGGGGGCGCGGAAACATTCAGTACTTC.

The chain links TRBV2 to TRBJ1-3; tentatively, D is TRBD1 (6 bases). V lost 8 bases and J lost 2, with 10 bases in between. The CDR3 length is 13 residues. Germline CDR1 SNHLY, CDR2 FYNNEI. The CDR3 DNA follows: TGTGCCAGCCGACAGGCTGCTGGAAACACCATATATTTT. Amino acid sequence: CASRQAAGNTIYF.

This clone was seen just once. The chain employs TRBV25-1 and TRBJ2-3; TRBD2 aligns across 12 bases. The V and J ends lost 4 bases and 3 bases, in that order; junction bases with no gene match: 2. The CDR3 is made up of 15 amino acids. From germline, CDR1 is MGHDK and CDR2 SYGVNS. The CDR3, as DNA: TGTGCCAGCAGTGGTCTAGCGGGAGGGACAGATACGCAGTATTTT. This gives the protein CASSGLAGGTDTQYF.

The chain is built from TRBV7-9 and TRBJ2-3; maybe TRBD2 (6 bases). Germline V gives CDR1 SEHNR, CDR2 FQNEAQ (reference sequence). V was clipped by 5 bases and J by 6 bases, with 15 bases between them. CDR3 length: 14 residues. In nucleotides, the CDR3 is TGTGCCAGCAGCGCCCGACTAGATGGGGATACGCAGTATTTT. This encodes CASSARLDGDTQYF.